The 30 T cell receptor beta chains given below trace back to one sample, sequenced in a study of blood T cell repertoires in COVID-19. Some clones are missing from TCRdb's copy, which holds only in-frame ones; the method was immunoSEQ multiplex PCR. This sample has about 260,000 clones; over 70% occur once, and the top ten carry 8% to 9.5%. The sequenced sample was peripheral blood. These receptors all come from a human donor in a cohort sampled during active COVID-19.

CDR3 in DNA: TGTGCCAGCGGATGGCAGGGCCGAATCTACGAGCAGTACTTC. Translation gives CASGWQGRIYEQYF. V is TRBV2 and J is TRBJ2-7; D is perhaps TRBD1 (5 bases). CDR1 and CDR2 from the germline V gene are SNHLY and FYNNEI. The V end lost 8 bases, the J end lost 3 bases, and 17 bases lay between the germline ends. The CDR3 consists of 14 residues. The complete variable domain, with remaining parts taken from reference TRBV2 and TRBJ2-7, reads EPEVTQTPSHQVTQMGQEVILRCVPISNHLYFYWYRQILGQKVEFLVSFYNNEISEKSEIFDDQFSVERPDGSNFTLKIRSTKLEDSAMYFCASGWQGRIYEQYFGPGTRLTVT.

V usage is TRBV5-5 and J usage is TRBJ1-2; TRBD1 agrees at 9 bases. Per germline, CDR1 SGHKS and CDR2 YYEKEE (reference sequence). The CDR3 runs to 15 residues. Trimming cost V 3 bases and J 6 bases; bases outside gene matches: 9. DNA for the CDR3: TGTGCCAGCAGCTCCAGTACGGACAGGGGCCATGGCTACACCTTC. It is translated as CASSSSTDRGHGYTF. The complete variable domain, with remaining parts taken from reference TRBV5-5 and TRBJ1-2, reads DAGVTQSPTHLIKTRGQQVTLRCSPISGHKSVSWYQQVLGQGPQFIFQYYEKEERGRGNFPDRFSARQFPNYSSELNVNALLLGDSALYLCASSSSTDRGHGYTFGSGTRLTVV.

This chain joins TRBV24-1 and TRBJ2-4; the D is unclear. The germline V and J ends were trimmed by 5 bases and 2 bases, with 6 bases remaining between them. This CDR3 has 13 amino acids. Germline V gene data show CDR1 as KGHDR and CDR2 as SFDVKD. CDR3 region: CATSAGTKNIQYF. CDR3 in DNA: TGTGCCACCAGTGCCGGTACCAAAAACATTCAGTACTTC.

The gene calls are TRBV7-8 and TRBJ2-7; D possibly corresponds to TRBD1 (5 bases). The CDR3 consists of 13 residues. V lost 5 bases and J lost 7, with 15 bases in between. Looked up from germline, CDR1 is SGHVS and CDR2 is FQNEAQ. CDR3 amino acids: CASSTTPSGEQYF. DNA of the CDR3: TGTGCCAGCAGCACAACACCTTCAGGGGAGCAGTACTTC.

The V gene is TRBV7-2, the J gene TRBJ2-7; D might be TRBD2 (6 bases). Between the trimmed V and J ends, which lost 5 bases and 4 bases, there was a span of 12 bases. The CDR3 runs to 13 residues. CDR1 and CDR2 from the germline V gene are SGHTA and FQGNSA. The CDR3 region has the DNA TGTGCCAGCAGCAGCGGAGGGCGGTACGAGCAGTACTTC. It translates to CASSSGGRYEQYF.

The chain is built from TRBV3-1 (or the pseudogene TRBV3-2) and TRBJ1-4, with TRBD1 as a possible D gene (5 bases). V lost 5 bases, J lost 8 bases, and 15 bases lay in between. CDR1 and CDR2 from the germline V gene are LGHDT and YNNKEL (reference sequence). This CDR3 comprises 14 residues. CDR3 nucleotides: TGTGCCAGCAGCGATTTCAGGGAAAGAGAAAAACTGTTTTTT. Its translation: CASSDFREREKLFF.

In this sample, this clone turned up a few times. The rearrangement joins TRBV19 to TRBJ1-3; tentatively, D is TRBD1 (6 bases). The CDR3 covers 16 residues. Germline lookup yields CDR1 LNHDA and CDR2 SQIVND (reference sequence). V was pared by 5 bases and J by 0 bases, with 14 bases between. CDR3 region: CASSAYYRVSGNTIYF. The CDR3 bases are TGTGCCAGTAGTGCCTACTACAGGGTCTCTGGAAACACCATATATTTT.

Many counts were recorded for this clone. This chain connects TRBV2 to TRBJ1-1; TRBD1 might be the D (6 bases). CDR1 and CDR2 (germline): SNHLY, FYNNEI. V was shortened by 8 bases and J by 5 bases, with 12 bases between the two germline ends. The CDR3 is made up of 12 amino acids. The CDR3 is CASPKGGTEAFF. The CDR3, as DNA: TGTGCCAGCCCTAAGGGGGGGACTGAAGCTTTCTTT. Together with reference TRBV2 and TRBJ1-1, the CDR3 gives the full variable domain: EPEVTQTPSHQVTQMGQEVILRCVPISNHLYFYWYRQILGQKVEFLVSFYNNEISEKSEIFDDQFSVERPDGSNFTLKIRSTKLEDSAMYFCASPKGGTEAFFGQGTRLTVV.

The V gene is TRBV13, the J gene TRBJ2-1, with 12 bases aligning to TRBD2. Germline trimming cut 0 bases from V and 4 bases from J; bases unmatched to any gene: 4. The CDR3 is 17 amino acids. Germline-derived CDR1 and CDR2 are PRHDT and FYEKMQ (reference sequence). The CDR3 nucleotides read TGTGCCAGCAGCTTAGGCTTAGGACTAGCGGGATACAATGAGCAGTTCTTC. This sequence encodes CASSLGLGLAGYNEQFF.

This chain links TRBV18 with TRBJ1-6; 9 bases map to TRBD1. Looked up from germline, CDR1 is KGHSH and CDR2 is LQKENI. Trimming at V came to 0 bases and at J to 9 bases, leaving 3 bases not matched to a gene. This CDR3 has 15 residues. The CDR3 DNA sequence: TGTGCCAGCTCACCACCGGGGACAGGGTCTTCACCCCTCCACTTT. It translates to CASSPPGTGSSPLHF.

Details on this clone: One end of the junction fails to match germline, which may point to a read error. This rearrangement joins TRBV13 to TRBJ2-1; D is undetermined. The CDR3 runs to 13 residues. Germline V CDR1 and CDR2: PRHDT, FYEKMQ (reference sequence). CDR3 DNA sequence: TGTGCCAGCACCTTACGGCGGTACAATGAGCAGTTCTTC. Protein product: CASTLRRYNEQFF.

This chain links TRBV6-5 with TRBJ1-2; D remains unclear. V shed 0 bases and J shed 4 bases, with 12 bases lying between them. This CDR3 is 15 amino acids long. Germline assignment: CDR1 MNHEY and CDR2 SVGAGI. The CDR3 loop reads CASSYSIGVGYGYTF. CDR3 sequence (DNA): TGTGCCAGCAGTTACTCGATCGGGGTGGGCTATGGCTACACCTTC.

The rearrangement uses TRBV24-1 and TRBJ2-1, with D possibly being TRBD2 (6 bases). The CDR3 loop spans 16 amino acids. Per germline, CDR1 KGHDR and CDR2 SFDVKD. Deletions cut 3 bases from V and 0 bases from J, with 11 bases between. The CDR3: CATSDMGGSSYNEQFF. The CDR3 DNA follows: TGTGCCACCAGTGATATGGGGGGTAGCTCCTACAATGAGCAGTTCTTC.

The chain combines TRBV3-1 (or the pseudogene TRBV3-2) with TRBJ2-2; D unclear. V was cut by 1 base and J by 3 bases, with 6 bases left in between. Germline V gene data show CDR1 as LGHDT and CDR2 as YNNKEL (reference sequence). The CDR3 is 14 residues long. CDR3 sequence reads: CASSQVSYTGELFF. Written as DNA, the CDR3 is TGTGCCAGCAGCCAAGTTAGCTACACCGGGGAGCTGTTTTTT.

This clone came up a few times. This rearrangement joins TRBV5-1 to TRBJ2-6, with a possible D match to TRBD1 (6 bases). V was clipped by 3 bases and J by 2 bases, with 21 bases between them. The CDR3 sequence is 19 residues long. CDR1 and CDR2 (germline): SGHRS, YFSETQ. The CDR3 DNA follows: TGCGCCAGCAGCTCGGGCAGGGACATTCCTATAACTGGGGCCAACGTCCTGACTTTC. Encoded protein: CASSSGRDIPITGANVLTF.

J is TRBJ1-5 and V is TRBV5-1; 9 bases match TRBD1. There are 14 residues in the CDR3. V shed 4 bases and J 4 bases; nucleotides not matched to a gene: 3. Per the germline V gene, CDR1 is SGHRS and CDR2 is YFSETQ. In DNA, the CDR3 is TGCGCCAGCAGCAGGACAGGGGAGAATCAGCCCCAGCATTTT. It encodes CASSRTGENQPQHF.

This chain links TRBV28 with TRBJ2-5, with D perhaps matching TRBD1 (6 bases). CDR1 is MDHEN, CDR2 SYDVKM, per germline. Between the trimmed V and J ends, which lost 3 bases and 5 bases, there was a span of 13 bases. The CDR3 spans 14 residues. CDR3: CASSLQGPMETQYF. CDR3 DNA: TGTGCCAGCAGTTTGCAGGGGCCCATGGAGACCCAGTACTTC.

The chain couples TRBV11-2 to TRBJ2-7; TRBD2 matches at 7 bases. The CDR3 consists of 15 residues. The V gene end was trimmed by 5 bases and the J gene end by 1 base; junction bases not matched to a gene: 8. Per germline, CDR1 SGHAT and CDR2 FQNNGV. The CDR3 protein is CASSQERDLSYEQYF. DNA for the CDR3: TGTGCCAGCAGCCAGGAGCGGGATTTGTCCTACGAGCAGTACTTC.

The chain uses TRBV7-3 and TRBJ1-2; a possible D gene is TRBD1 (6 bases). The germline CDR1 and CDR2 sequences are SGHTA and FQGTGA. This CDR3 comprises 15 residues. The ends were cut back, 5 bases at V and 2 bases at J, with 15 bases in the middle. This CDR3 is CASSATGTTNYGYTF. The CDR3 bases are TGTGCCAGCAGCGCAACCGGGACAACCAACTATGGCTACACCTTC.

The genes are TRBV4-1 and TRBJ2-7; possible D gene TRBD2, 6 bases. The CDR3 sequence is 16 residues long. Trimming took off 0 bases at V and 7 bases at J, with 19 bases between the two ends. Germline-derived CDR1 and CDR2 are MGHRA and YSYEKL. The CDR3 spells CASSQDPPSVSEEQYF. CDR3 sequence (DNA): TGCGCCAGCAGCCAAGATCCCCCTAGCGTCAGCGAGGAGCAGTACTTC.

This clone was picked up one time. The V and J genes are TRBV3-1 (or the pseudogene TRBV3-2) and TRBJ1-2; D call uncertain. This CDR3 has 14 residues. Trimming cost V 6 bases and J 1 base, with 12 bases left between them. CDR1 is LGHDT, CDR2 YNNKEL, per germline (reference sequence). This CDR3 is CASRPNLFNYGYTF. The CDR3 bases are TGTGCCAGCAGACCTAACCTGTTTAACTATGGCTACACCTTC.

This clone is a singleton in its sample. V is TRBV4-1 and J is TRBJ2-5; weak D call: TRBD2 (7 bases). CDR1 and CDR2 (germline): MGHRA, YSYEKL. CDR3 size: 14 residues. Trimming took off 1 base at V and 5 bases at J, with 11 bases between the two ends. Written as DNA, the CDR3 is TGCGCCAGCAGCCAAGGGGGGGGCTGGGAGACCCAGTACTTC. Translation gives CASSQGGGWETQYF.

The CDR3 loop is CASSPSWRVDYEQYF. For the CDR3, the DNA is TGTGCCAGCAGCCCCTCCTGGAGGGTGGACTACGAGCAGTACTTC. The chain is built from TRBV7-2 and TRBJ2-7, with D perhaps matching TRBD2 (6 bases). This CDR3 has 15 residues. Germline V gene sequence: CDR1 SGHTA, CDR2 FQGNSA. V was shortened by 5 bases and J by 3 bases, with 17 bases between the two germline ends.

The CDR3 here is CASSLTGTGGTYEQYF. The CDR3 region has the DNA TGTGCCAGCAGCCTTACCGGGACAGGGGGGACCTACGAGCAGTACTTC. The genes are TRBV7-2 and TRBJ2-7, with 11 bases lining up with TRBD1. Per the germline V gene, CDR1 is SGHTA and CDR2 is FQGNSA. The junction had 8 bases not matched to a gene; V was cut back by 5 bases and J by 2 bases. CDR3 length: 16 residues. Full variable domain (missing parts from reference TRBV7-2 and TRBJ2-7): GAGVSQSPSNKVTEKGKDVELRCDPISGHTALYWYRQSLGQGLEFLIYFQGNSAPDKSGLPSDRFSAERTGGSVSTLTIQRTQQEDSAVYLCASSLTGTGGTYEQYFGPGTRLTVT.

This chain uses TRBV18 with TRBJ2-5; D uncertain. V was shortened by 0 bases and J by 0 bases, with 11 bases between the two germline ends. Germline assignment: CDR1 KGHSH and CDR2 LQKENI. This CDR3 comprises 16 residues. The CDR3 DNA follows: TGTGCCAGCTCACCACCGATTGGTAGCCACCAAGAGACCCAGTACTTC. This sequence encodes CASSPPIGSHQETQYF.

This chain connects TRBV28 to TRBJ2-7, with D maybe TRBD2 (6 bases). This CDR3 contains 14 residues. The germline CDR1 and CDR2 sequences are MDHEN and SYDVKM. The CDR3 bases are TGTGCGGTGTTTGGAGGGAAGAGCTCCTACGAGCAGTACTTC. This translates into CAVFGGKSSYEQYF.

V usage is TRBV28 and J usage is TRBJ2-7; 8 bases are a match to TRBD1. Germline CDR1 MDHEN, CDR2 SYDVKM. The ends lost 6 bases at V and 3 bases at J; junction bases unmatched: 7. The CDR3 extends over 14 amino acids. In DNA, the CDR3 is TGTGCCAGCAGCTCCGGGACAGGACGCTACGAGCAGTACTTC. Protein: CASSSGTGRYEQYF.

The chain recombines TRBV27 with TRBJ2-2; tentatively, D is TRBD2 (6 bases). Germline assignment: CDR1 MNHEY and CDR2 SMNVEV (reference sequence). The CDR3 runs 13 residues. Trimming removed 6 bases from V and 7 bases from J, with 12 bases in between. The CDR3 nucleotides read TGTGCCAGCAGCGGAGGGAACGGCGGGGAGCTGTTTTTT. Protein sequence: CASSGGNGGELFF.

The chain is built from TRBV15 and TRBJ2-2, with a tentative D call TRBD1 (5 bases). This CDR3 has 15 residues. The V gene's germline CDR1 is LNHNV and CDR2 YYDKDF (reference sequence). The V and J ends lost 0 bases and 5 bases respectively, with 10 bases between them. CDR3 bases: TGTGCCACCAGCAGAGACAGGGTTCGAACCGGGGAGCTGTTTTTT. Translation: CATSRDRVRTGELFF.

This chain uses TRBV6-5 with TRBJ2-4; D possibly corresponds to TRBD1 (6 bases). V lost 6 bases, J lost 0 bases, and 9 bases lay in between. Germline V gene sequence: CDR1 MNHEY, CDR2 SVGAGI. The length of the CDR3 is 14 residues. CDR3 bases: TGTGCCAGCAGGACAGGACTAGCCAAAAACATTCAGTACTTC. Amino acids: CASRTGLAKNIQYF.